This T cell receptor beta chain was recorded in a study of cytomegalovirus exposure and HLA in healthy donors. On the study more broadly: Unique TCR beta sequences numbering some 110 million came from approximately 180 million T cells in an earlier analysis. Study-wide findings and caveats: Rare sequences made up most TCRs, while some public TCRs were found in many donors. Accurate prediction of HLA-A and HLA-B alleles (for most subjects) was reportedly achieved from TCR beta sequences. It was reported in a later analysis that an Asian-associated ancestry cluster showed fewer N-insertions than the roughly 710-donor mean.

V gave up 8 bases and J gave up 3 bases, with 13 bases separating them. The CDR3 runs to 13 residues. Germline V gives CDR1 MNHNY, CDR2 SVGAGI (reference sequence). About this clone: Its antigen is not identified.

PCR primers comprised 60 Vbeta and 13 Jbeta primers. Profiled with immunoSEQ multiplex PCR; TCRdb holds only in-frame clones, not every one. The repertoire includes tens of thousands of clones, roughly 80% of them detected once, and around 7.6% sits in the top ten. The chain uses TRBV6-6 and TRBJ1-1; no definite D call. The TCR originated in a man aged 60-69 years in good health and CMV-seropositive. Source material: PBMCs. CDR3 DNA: TGTGCCAGCGGCCGCAATGAGGACACTGAAGCTTTCTTT. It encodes CASGRNEDTEAFF.